This is a list of T cell receptor beta chains from one sample in a study of Ad26.COV2.S vaccination and SARS-CoV-2 variants. Clones were sequenced by immunoSEQ multiplex PCR, and TCRdb holds only the in-frame ones, with some missing. The sample has over 400,000 clones, less than 95% seen once. This specimen consisted of peripheral blood, obtained in a trial of Ad26.COV2.S vaccine versus placebo. These receptors came from a person aged 18-65 years who received the Ad26.COV2.S COVID-19 vaccine or a placebo. Each CDR3 is given with its conserved first and last residue.

TRBV30	TRBJ2-7	CAWSGIRLAGGHSYEQYF
TRBV5-6	TRBJ1-2	CASSPQVDGYGYTF
TRBV24-1	TRBJ2-7	CATSDLYTGKQYF
TRBV14	TRBJ2-5	CASSQEETQYF
TRBV19	TRBJ2-1	CASTPSPAKDEQFF
TRBV30	TRBJ1-4	CAWRGRLAGEKLFF
TRBV7-9	TRBJ1-5	CASSLALGGVNQPQHF
TRBV18	TRBJ1-2	CASSPDGQYGYTF
TRBV24-1	TRBJ2-2	CATSEPGEIAGELFF
TRBV29-1	TRBJ1-2	CSVGGDRDYGYTF
TRBV7-8	TRBJ2-5	CASSFRISVRETQYF
TRBV6-5	TRBJ1-5	CASSSTSNQPQHF
TRBV6-1	TRBJ1-2	CASSEISGLGYTF
TRBV28	TRBJ1-4	CASSLAGITTNEKLFF
TRBV5-1	TRBJ1-2	CASSLDTGTAGYGYTF
TRBV7-2	TRBJ2-2	CASSLGRPNTGELFF
TRBV27	TRBJ2-3	CASSFERGGTDTQYF
TRBV5-5	TRBJ2-2	CASSLGAGGGTGELFF
TRBV11-2	TRBJ2-7	CASSEMVRLGTGTGDEQYF
TRBV7-8	TRBJ2-2	CASSLGVRGTGELFF
TRBV9	TRBJ2-6	CASKGQGHRKSGANVLTF
TRBV7-9	TRBJ2-3	CASSPSGSTDTQYF
TRBV6-5	TRBJ2-7	CASSYQAGPSYEQYF
TRBV20-1	TRBJ2-1	CSASIGTRSRFF
TRBV7-8	TRBJ1-5	CASSLSPGREQPQHF
TRBV10-3	TRBJ2-6	CAISGDRGAGANVLTF
TRBV27	TRBJ1-5	CASSSGVQPQHF
TRBV7-2	TRBJ2-3	CASSLEPRRPDTQYF
TRBV7-2	TRBJ1-5	CASSATGVSNQPQHF
TRBV4-2	TRBJ1-3	CASSQAPGTEGNTIYF
TRBV5-6	TRBJ2-2	CASSLQGSAGELFF
TRBV7-9	TRBJ2-5	CASSYWTGVGETQYF
TRBV19	TRBJ1-5	CASSAGRGNSNQPQHF
TRBV19	TRBJ1-5	CASSIAGYQPQHF
TRBV5-1	TRBJ2-7	CASSSGYEQYF
TRBV6-2/TRBV6-3	TRBJ1-2	CASSPRGRIFDGYTF
TRBV2	TRBJ2-1	CASSDTRSYNEQFF
TRBV23-1	TRBJ2-7	CASSLKGSREQYF
TRBV20-1	TRBJ1-6	CSASSNREGSPLHF
TRBV24-1	TRBJ2-3	CATSDLSASGRDTQYF
TRBV5-4	TRBJ2-3	CAIWTSDTDTQYF
TRBV3-1/TRBV3-2	TRBJ2-3	CASSDVGGRWDTQYF
TRBV7-7	TRBJ2-7	CASSSQKQGAGYEQYF
TRBV15	TRBJ1-4	CATSTVIEPGNPRSRFDEKLFF
TRBV5-5	TRBJ2-1	CASSTTGLGGNEQFF
TRBV7-2	TRBJ1-6	CASSLWEAATEPLHF
TRBV5-5	TRBJ2-7	CASSLAPSTSYEQYF
TRBV25-1	TRBJ1-3	CASSEIGVGTIYF
TRBV19	TRBJ2-7	CASSIQGASYEQYF
TRBV16	TRBJ2-7	CASSQSIGQGPYEQYF
TRBV14	TRBJ2-2	CASSSRLAPGELFF
TRBV21-1	TRBJ2-3	CASSKAEINTPDTQYF
TRBV27	TRBJ1-2	CASRPSPGANYGYTF